The source of this T cell receptor beta chain is a study of cytomegalovirus exposure and HLA in healthy donors. Study details: Earlier sequencing of some 170 million T cells yielded around 100 million unique TCR beta sequences. In terms of ancestry, the Caucasian-associated cluster contained around 79% of the roughly 400 genotyped donors.

A note on this clone: Its antigen is as yet unknown.

PCR employed 60 Vbeta and 13 Jbeta primers. Generated by immunoSEQ multiplex PCR, the TCRdb table keeps only in-frame clones and is missing some. The table has about 150,000 clones, approximately 71% seen once. Study-wide points: A prior analysis recorded that most TCR beta V segments were productive about 87% or about 30% of the time. As a later analysis revealed, the rate of TCR association differed by HLA locus, with DRB1 most and HLA-C fewest.

The CDR3 runs 15 residues. Trimming took 1 base from V and 9 from J, leaving 19 bases between them. Germline assignment: CDR1 SQVTM and CDR2 ANQGSEA. This chain connects TRBV29-1 to TRBJ1-3, with D hard to call. Sequencing used PBMCs. The source is a man between 25 and 39 years old in good health and CMV-seropositive. The CDR3 bases are TGCAGCGTTGAAGCGGCCCGGGGATGGGAAAGCACCATATATTTT. Translation gives CSVEAARGWESTIYF.